Presented here are 13 T cell receptor beta chains from one specimen sequenced in a study of cytomegalovirus exposure and HLA in healthy donors. Amplification used 60 Vbeta primers and 13 Jbeta primers. Libraries were prepared by immunoSEQ multiplex PCR; TCRdb keeps only in-frame clonotypes and omits some of them. The sample includes 90,000 to 100,000 clones, around 74% of them seen just once. Material: PBMCs. The receptors originated from a middle-aged man in good health and CMV-seropositive.

This clone was found once. The chain carries TRBV19 and TRBJ2-7; TRBD1 matches at 9 bases. The CDR3 runs 14 residues. CDR1 LNHDA and CDR2 SQIVND come from the germline V gene (reference sequence). Trimming removed 5 bases from V and 4 bases from J; junction bases left unmatched: 6. The DNA for the CDR3 is TGTGCCAGTAGTTCTCGGACAGGGGTATACGAGCAGTACTTC. Its translation is CASSSRTGVYEQYF.

The chain combines TRBV29-1 with TRBJ2-7, with 7 bases lining up with TRBD2. Germline CDR1 reads SQVTM; CDR2 reads ANQGSEA. V gave up 6 bases and J gave up 3 bases; unmatched junction bases: 5. The CDR3 contains 12 residues. This CDR3 is CSVRGDVYEQYF. Here the CDR3 DNA reads TGCAGCGTCCGGGGGGATGTCTACGAGCAGTACTTC.

The J gene is TRBJ1-2, the V gene TRBV6-1, with D hard to call. This CDR3 is 15 amino acids long. Germline V gene data show CDR1 as MNHNS and CDR2 as SASEGT. The germline V and J ends were trimmed by 1 base and 5 bases, with 14 bases remaining between them. In DNA, the CDR3 is TGTGCCAGCAGTGAAGGCTCGTCGGGGATATATGGCTACACCTTC. Protein: CASSEGSSGIYGYTF.

V usage is TRBV15 and J usage is TRBJ2-4, with a weak D call TRBD1 (5 bases). Trimming cost V 5 bases and J 6 bases, with 20 bases left between them. The CDR3 extends over 16 amino acids. Germline V CDR1 and CDR2: LNHNV, YYDKDF (reference sequence). The CDR3: CATSPERGQSRNIQYF. CDR3 sequence (DNA): TGTGCCACCAGCCCAGAAAGGGGTCAGAGTCGAAACATTCAGTACTTC.

With respect to this clone: The junction differs from germline at one of its ends, possibly a read error. This sequence joins TRBV5-1 and TRBJ2-2; 8 bases map to TRBD2. CDR1 is SGHRS and CDR2 is YFSETQ in the germline V gene. The CDR3 covers 17 residues. CDR3 DNA sequence: TGCGCCAGCAGCCTCTTAGCGGGATCAAGCAGAACCGGGGAGCCGTTTTTT. Protein sequence: CASSLLAGSSRTGEPFF.

V is TRBV5-4 and J is TRBJ1-3; 9 positions agree with TRBD1. This CDR3 has 15 amino acids. Per germline, CDR1 SGHNT and CDR2 YYREEE (reference sequence). V was clipped by 4 bases and J by 4 bases; unmatched bases: 6. The DNA of the CDR3 is TGTGCCAGCAGCGTAGACAGGGGGAACGGAAACACCATATATTTT. Residues: CASSVDRGNGNTIYF.

The chain carries TRBV5-1 and TRBJ1-2, with 11 bases aligning to TRBD1. Per the germline V gene, CDR1 is SGHRS and CDR2 is YFSETQ. Unmatched junction bases numbered 4, after V lost 3 bases and J lost 6 bases. The CDR3 is 14 residues long. The CDR3 here is CASSWGDRGNGYTF. The CDR3 DNA is TGCGCCAGCAGCTGGGGGGACAGGGGGAATGGCTACACCTTC.

This clone came up once. The gene calls are TRBV19 and TRBJ2-2; 15 bases fit TRBD2. Germline trimming cut 0 bases from V and 4 bases from J; bases unmatched to any gene: 3. The CDR3 totals 18 residues. CDR1 and CDR2 from the germline V gene are LNHDA and SQIVND (reference sequence). Written as DNA, the CDR3 is TGTGCCAGTAGTATAGAAGGACTAGCGGGGGGGCCCACCGGGGAGCTGTTTTTT. Amino acids: CASSIEGLAGGPTGELFF. The full variable domain, its missing parts supplied by reference TRBV19 and TRBJ2-2, is DGGITQSPKYLFRKEGQNVTLSCEQNLNHDAMYWYRQDPGQGLRLIYYSQIVNDFQKGDIAEGYSVSREKKESFPLTVTSAQKNPTAFYLCASSIEGLAGGPTGELFFGEGSRLTVL.

This clone appeared a few times. The rearrangement links TRBV6-5 to TRBJ1-4, with D perhaps matching TRBD1 (5 bases). V lost 5 bases and J 3 bases, leaving 13 bases between the germline ends. Germline assignment: CDR1 MNHEY and CDR2 SVGAGI. CDR3 size: 15 residues. CDR3: CASSPAGVPNEKLFF. In DNA, the CDR3 is TGTGCCAGCAGTCCCGCGGGGGTACCTAATGAAAAACTGTTTTTT.

This rearrangement joins TRBV2 to TRBJ1-2; D is perhaps TRBD1 (6 bases). CDR1 and CDR2 from the germline V gene are SNHLY and FYNNEI. The V gene lost 8 bases and the J gene lost 7 bases, with 14 bases spanning the gap. The CDR3 has 12 amino acids. The CDR3 DNA reads TGTGCCAGCGATACAGGGTTGGCTGGCTACACCTTC. Translating gives CASDTGLAGYTF.

The J gene is TRBJ2-7, the V gene TRBV4-1; a possible D gene is TRBD2 (5 bases). V lost 3 bases and J lost 3, with 9 bases in between. Germline assignment: CDR1 MGHRA and CDR2 YSYEKL. The CDR3 is 13 amino acids. CDR3 DNA: TGCGCCAGCAGCCACCCGGGATACTACGAGCAGTACTTC. Translation gives CASSHPGYYEQYF.

This chain uses TRBV15 with TRBJ2-7, with D perhaps matching TRBD1 (5 bases). The germline CDR1 and CDR2 sequences are LNHNV and YYDKDF (reference sequence). This CDR3 comprises 13 residues. CDR3 region: CATSRDLEDILTV. CDR3 coding DNA: TGTGCCACCAGCAGAGATTTAGAGGACATCCTTACTGTC.

This chain connects TRBV11-2 to TRBJ1-1; the match to TRBD1 covers 9 bases. V dropped 6 bases and J dropped 2; count of bases not matched to a gene: 4. The CDR3 is 14 amino acids. Germline V CDR1 and CDR2: SGHAT, FQNNGV. The CDR3 loop reads CASRGQGRNTEAFF. Written as DNA, the CDR3 is TGTGCCAGCAGGGGACAGGGACGAAACACTGAAGCTTTCTTT.